This T cell receptor (beta chain) was identified in a study of T cell responses to AZD1222 COVID-19 vaccine. For the study at large: Investigators merged groups given second doses at roughly 4 or roughly 12 weeks.

CDR3 length: 15 amino acids. CDR1 and CDR2 from the germline V gene are SGHKS and YYEKEE (reference sequence). V lost 0 bases and J 2 bases, leaving 12 bases between the germline ends. Study-wide results and limits: Nearly half of spike-specific TCRs reportedly target unmutated variant regions. Donors, mostly white British, included more females; clonal diversity was possibly underestimated.

A note on this clone: The antigen is unknown.

Some clones are missing from TCRdb's copy, which holds only in-frame ones; the method was immunoSEQ multiplex PCR. The sample shows about 97,000 clones, over 75% of them seen only once. The clonotype was recovered from an adult in good health. J is TRBJ2-7 and V is TRBV5-5; no clear D gene. Here the sequenced sample was peripheral blood, taken on day 0 of AZD1222 vaccination. For the CDR3, the DNA is TGTGCCAGCAGCTTGGTAGCCTCTCTCCCCTACGAGCAGTACTTC. Translated, it gives CASSLVASLPYEQYF. Full variable domain (missing parts from reference TRBV5-5 and TRBJ2-7): DAGVTQSPTHLIKTRGQQVTLRCSPISGHKSVSWYQQVLGQGPQFIFQYYEKEERGRGNFPDRFSARQFPNYSSELNVNALLLGDSALYLCASSLVASLPYEQYFGPGTRLTVT.